This T cell receptor beta chain was documented in a study of T cell responses to AZD1222 COVID-19 vaccine. Using immunoSEQ multiplex PCR, the repertoire was profiled, and TCRdb retains in-frame clones only, with some absent. The profile shows about 120,000 clones, about 90% of them singletons. This CDR3 has 16 amino acids. V was pared by 0 bases and J by 3 bases, with 13 bases between. Germline V gene lookup returns CDR1 SGHDN and CDR2 FVKESK. The source material was peripheral blood, sampled on day 0 of AZD1222 vaccination. The sequence came from an adult in good health. The chain employs TRBV14 and TRBJ2-3, with D possibly being TRBD2 (6 bases). The CDR3 loop reads CASSQERDWRTDTQYF. The CDR3 DNA reads TGTGCCAGCAGCCAAGAGCGGGACTGGAGGACAGATACGCAGTATTTT.